A single sample gave rise to the 16 T cell receptor beta chains below, sequenced in a study of blood T cell repertoires in COVID-19. The method was immunoSEQ multiplex PCR; TCRdb's version includes in-frame clones alone and lacks a portion of them. The sample includes nearly 200,000 clones, around 82% seen only once; the top ten take roughly 7%. Specimen: PBMCs or T cells enriched from blood (not recorded which). Receptors originate from a middle-aged man who had recovered from COVID-19.

The chain recombines TRBV4-1 with TRBJ2-1; the match to TRBD2 covers 8 bases. Trimming took 0 bases from V and 8 from J; bases not matched to a gene: 6. The CDR3 covers 15 residues. CDR1 MGHRA and CDR2 YSYEKL come from the germline V gene. The CDR3 region has the DNA TGCGCCAGCAGCCAAGAGGGGACTAGTATCTATGAGCAGTTCTTC. Protein product: CASSQEGTSIYEQFF.

The rearrangement joins TRBV12-3 or TRBV12-4 to TRBJ1-1, with 7 bases identical to TRBD1. V gave up 5 bases and J gave up 1 base; unmatched junction bases: 1. The CDR3 length is 13 residues. CDR3 sequence: CASSGQENTEAFF. The CDR3 DNA is TGTGCCAGCAGTGGACAGGAGAACACTGAAGCTTTCTTT.

The chain links TRBV4-3 to TRBJ1-1; possibly TRBD1 for D (5 bases). Per the germline V gene, CDR1 is LGHNA and CDR2 is YSLEER. V was trimmed by 3 bases and J by 7 bases, leaving 15 bases between them. There are 14 residues in the CDR3. CDR3: CASSHRAGLDEAFF. The CDR3 region has the DNA TGCGCCAGCAGCCACAGAGCAGGGTTGGATGAAGCTTTCTTT.

The V gene is TRBV5-1, the J gene TRBJ2-7; tentatively, D is TRBD1 (5 bases). The CDR3 is made up of 13 amino acids. V was shortened by 4 bases and J by 8 bases, with 16 bases between the two germline ends. Germline values: CDR1 SGHRS, CDR2 YFSETQ. In nucleotides, the CDR3 is TGCGCCAGCAGCAGTCCGACAGACCAGCAGCAGTACTTC. This sequence encodes CASSSPTDQQQYF.

The chain has TRBV3-1 (or the pseudogene TRBV3-2) and TRBJ2-4, with D tentatively TRBD2 (6 bases). V shed 1 base and J shed 4 bases, with 20 bases lying between them. The germline V gene encodes CDR1 LGHDT and CDR2 YNNKEL (reference sequence). The length of the CDR3 is 18 residues. DNA for the CDR3: TGTGCCAGCAGCCAAGTCGGGGGTCGAGGCGGATTGAAAAACATTCAGTACTTC. Its translation: CASSQVGGRGGLKNIQYF.

The rearrangement links TRBV29-1 to TRBJ2-3; 8 bases align to TRBD1. The junction had 5 bases not matched to a gene; V was cut back by 4 bases and J by 2 bases. The CDR3 contains 14 residues. Germline V gene lookup returns CDR1 SQVTM and CDR2 ANQGSEA. CDR3 sequence: CSVGSGGPTDTQYF. CDR3 nucleotides: TGCAGCGTTGGGTCAGGGGGCCCCACAGATACGCAGTATTTT.

The chain uses TRBV9 and TRBJ2-5, with D uncertain. Germline V gene sequence: CDR1 SGDLS, CDR2 YYNGEE. Deletions cut 0 bases from V and 2 bases from J, with 26 bases between. This CDR3 is built from 20 residues. The CDR3 here is CASSVALSPLPIYSQETQYF. CDR3 DNA: TGTGCCAGCAGCGTAGCGCTGTCACCGCTACCCATTTATTCGCAAGAGACCCAGTACTTC. The full variable domain, with the rest looked up from reference TRBV9 and TRBJ2-5, is DSGVTQTPKHLITATGQRVTLRCSPRSGDLSVYWYQQSLDQGLQFLIQYYNGEERAKGNILERFSAQQFPDLHSELNLSSLELGDSALYFCASSVALSPLPIYSQETQYFGPGTRLLVL.

The rearrangement links TRBV4-2 to TRBJ1-1; D ambiguous. Deletions cut 0 bases from V and 2 bases from J, with 13 bases between. The CDR3 has 16 amino acids. The germline V gene encodes CDR1 LGHNA and CDR2 YNFKEQ. The CDR3 reads CASSQDRGKRNTEAFF. The CDR3 nucleotides read TGTGCCAGCAGCCAAGATAGAGGAAAGAGAAACACTGAAGCTTTCTTT.

The count of this clone is one. The chain links TRBV2 to TRBJ2-7; 11 bases line up with TRBD2. This CDR3 has 13 amino acids. Trimming at V came to 8 bases and at J to 3 bases, leaving 3 bases not matched to a gene. The V gene's germline CDR1 is SNHLY and CDR2 FYNNEI. The CDR3, as DNA: TGTGCCAGCGGGACTAGCGGACACTACGAGCAGTACTTC. The encoded protein is CASGTSGHYEQYF.

V usage is TRBV5-1 and J usage is TRBJ1-1; 10 nucleotides agree with TRBD1. The ends lost 5 bases at V and 0 bases at J; junction bases unmatched: 19. The CDR3 contains 20 residues. Looked up from germline, CDR1 is SGHRS and CDR2 is YFSETQ. DNA of the CDR3: TGCGCCAGCAGGAGAGATACCTCGACAGGGGGCCCCCCGATGAACACTGAAGCTTTCTTT. Translated: CASRRDTSTGGPPMNTEAFF.

The chain combines TRBV5-1 with TRBJ1-3; D is ambiguous. The germline gives CDR1 SGHRS, CDR2 YFSETQ. The V end lost 7 bases, the J end lost 0 bases, and 11 bases lay between the germline ends. This CDR3 region has 14 residues. The CDR3 sequence: CASGDIRSGNTIYF. DNA for the CDR3: TGCGCCAGCGGCGACATTCGCTCTGGAAACACCATATATTTT.

The genes are TRBV7-2 and TRBJ1-1; D ambiguous. Germline V gene lookup returns CDR1 SGHTA and CDR2 FQGNSA. V lost 1 base to trimming and J lost 9 bases, with 12 bases between them. The CDR3 has 13 amino acids. CDR3 sequence reads: CASSLVTPPKAFF. The DNA of the CDR3 is TGTGCCAGCAGCTTAGTGACACCTCCAAAAGCTTTCTTT. Together with reference TRBV7-2 and TRBJ1-1, the CDR3 gives the full variable domain: GAGVSQSPSNKVTEKGKDVELRCDPISGHTALYWYRQSLGQGLEFLIYFQGNSAPDKSGLPSDRFSAERTGGSVSTLTIQRTQQEDSAVYLCASSLVTPPKAFFGQGTRLTVV.

V is TRBV5-1 and J is TRBJ2-5, with D possibly TRBD1 on 6 matching bases. The length of the CDR3 is 15 residues. Germline CDR1 reads SGHRS; CDR2 reads YFSETQ. Trimming took off 5 bases at V and 5 bases at J, with 19 bases between the two ends. The DNA for the CDR3 is TGCGCCAGCAGTCAGGACAGCGTGGGGTACGAGACCCAGTACTTC. It specifies CASSQDSVGYETQYF.

The chain recombines TRBV2 with TRBJ1-2, with 7 positions matching TRBD1. From germline, CDR1 is SNHLY and CDR2 FYNNEI. The CDR3 is made up of 16 amino acids. V lost 5 bases, J lost 4 bases, and 13 bases stayed unmatched. In DNA, the CDR3 is TGTGCCAGCAGTCTGATGGCCAGACAGGGAGCCTATGGCTACACCTTC. It specifies CASSLMARQGAYGYTF.

The chain employs TRBV7-2 and TRBJ2-1; no clear D gene. The CDR3 has 13 residues. Trimming removed 3 bases from V and 0 bases from J, with 3 bases in between. The germline V gene has CDR1 SGHTA and CDR2 FQGNSA. The CDR3 coding sequence is TGTGCCAGCAGCTTTAACTCCTACAATGAGCAGTTCTTC. The encoded protein is CASSFNSYNEQFF.

The rearrangement uses TRBV30 and TRBJ1-5; D may be TRBD1 (5 bases). Trimming stripped 4 bases from V and 5 bases from J, with 21 bases between. The V gene's germline CDR1 is GTSNPN and CDR2 SVGIG (reference sequence). CDR3 size: 16 residues. In nucleotides, the CDR3 is TGTGCCTGGAAGTCGAAGCTCGACAGATATTATCAGCCCCAGCATTTT. Its protein is CAWKSKLDRYYQPQHF.